These T cell receptor beta chains were read from a single sample in a study of vaccination and CD4 T cells after COVID-19. No antigen is known for these receptors. A single record per CDR3 protein comes from TCRdb applying MiXCR to the PCR reads. This sample has more than 15,000 distinct CDR3 sequences, with roughly 45% found just once. Sample: CD4+ T cells from blood, cultured in vitro. Receptors originate from a human donor who had recovered from COVID-19. Both conserved end residues are part of each CDR3. A D gene is named only where the DNA matches it firmly. Size is stated for part of the rows, as once, few or many counts, or as a class when the clone is expanded.

v_gene	abundance	d_gene	j_gene	CDR3nt	CDR3aa
TRBV20-1	few	.	TRBJ2-3	TGCAGTGCTAGAGTGCCGGGTACAGATACGCAGTATTTT	CSARVPGTDTQYF
TRBV20-1	.	.	TRBJ1-2	TGCAGTGCTAGGGGCAGAGACTATGGCTACACCTTC	CSARGRDYGYTF
TRBV7-3	.	.	TRBJ2-3	TGTGCCAGCAGCCCCGAGGTCACAGATACGCAGTATTTT	CASSPEVTDTQYF
TRBV6-1	few	TRBD1	TRBJ1-6	TGTGCCAGCAGTAACCCTCCCGGGACAGATAATTCACCCCTCCACTTT	CASSNPPGTDNSPLHF
TRBV5-6	.	TRBD2	TRBJ2-1	TGTGCCAGCAGCCCGGGACTACCAGGGAATGAGCAGTTCTTC	CASSPGLPGNEQFF
TRBV29-1	few	.	TRBJ1-2	TGCAGCTCAAGCAGGGGTGGCTTAGCTAACTATGGCTACACCTTC	CSSSRGGLANYGYTF
TRBV10-2	.	TRBD2	TRBJ2-1	TGCGCCAGCAGTGAGTCGTTAGCGGGAGTAGGCTATGAGCAGTTCTTC	CASSESLAGVGYEQFF
TRBV6-1	few	.	TRBJ2-3	TGTGCCAGCAGCTTAATCGGGGTGGGCACAGATACGCAGTATTTT	CASSLIGVGTDTQYF
TRBV7-2	.	.	TRBJ1-6	TGTGCCAGCAACAAGTTCTCAGACTATAATTCACCCCTCCACTTT	CASNKFSDYNSPLHF
TRBV2	few	TRBD2	TRBJ2-3	TGTGCCAGCAGACCGCGGGCGGGAGCAGCAGATACGCAGTATTTT	CASRPRAGAADTQYF
TRBV5-1	.	.	TRBJ2-3	TGCGCCAGCAGCCAGGGGCCCGGGGGTTTGTCAGATACGCAGTATTTT	CASSQGPGGLSDTQYF
TRBV20-1	.	TRBD2	TRBJ2-1	TGCAGTGCTACACTAGCGGGTGAGCAGTTCTTC	CSATLAGEQFF
TRBV2	.	TRBD1	TRBJ2-2	TGTGCCAGCAGCGGTCCGACAGGGTACACCGGGGAGCTGTTTTTT	CASSGPTGYTGELFF
TRBV11-2	.	TRBD1	TRBJ2-5	TGTGCCAGCAGCGTAAGACAGGGGTGGCAGACCCAGTACTTC	CASSVRQGWQTQYF
TRBV7-9	few	TRBD1	TRBJ1-1	TGTGCCAGCAGGCCCCAGGGGGCCTCTGAAGCTTTCTTT	CASRPQGASEAFF
TRBV6-1	.	.	TRBJ1-5	TGTGCCAGCAGTGCACAGGCAAGTCAGCCCCAGCATTTT	CASSAQASQPQHF
TRBV20-1	few	TRBD1	TRBJ1-5	TGCAGTGCTGAAGATTTGGGACAGGGCAATCAGCCCCAGCATTTT	CSAEDLGQGNQPQHF
TRBV19	once	.	TRBJ1-3	TGTGCCAGTAGCCCCCCAAGCTCTGGAAACACCATATATTTT	CASSPPSSGNTIYF
TRBV20-1	few	TRBD2	TRBJ2-3	TGCAGTGCTTGGACTAGCGGGAAGGTAGATACGCAGTATTTT	CSAWTSGKVDTQYF
TRBV21-1	.	.	TRBJ2-6	TGTGCCAGCAGCAAAGTGGCAGGGATGGGCTCTGGGGCCAACGTCCTGACTTTC	CASSKVAGMGSGANVLTF
TRBV27	.	TRBD1	TRBJ1-1	TGTGCCAGCACAGGGGGCAGGCACACTGAAGCTTTCTTT	CASTGGRHTEAFF
TRBV20-1	.	.	TRBJ2-5	TGCAGTGCTAGATTTGGACAAGAGACCCAGTACTTC	CSARFGQETQYF
TRBV18	.	TRBD2	TRBJ2-2	TGTGCCAGCCGCGGTGCGCTAGCGGGAGGTCCTAGAACCGGGGAGCTGTTTTTT	CASRGALAGGPRTGELFF
TRBV15	.	.	TRBJ1-6	TGTGCCACCAGCAGAGATTGGTCACCCCTCCACTTT	CATSRDWSPLHF
TRBV7-9	.	.	TRBJ1-1	TGTGCCAGCAGCGCGACCACAAACACTGAAGCTTTCTTT	CASSATTNTEAFF
TRBV19	.	.	TRBJ1-1	TGTGCCAGTAGTGCGCTCATGAACACTGAAGCTTTCTTT	CASSALMNTEAFF
TRBV20-1	.	.	TRBJ2-7	TGCAGTGCCCGAGGGGGAGGGGGCCGCTACGAGCAGTACTTC	CSARGGGGRYEQYF
TRBV7-3	few	TRBD1	TRBJ2-5	TGTGCCAGCAGCTTACAGGGGGAAGAGACCCAGTACTTC	CASSLQGEETQYF
TRBV11-3	.	TRBD1	TRBJ2-5	TGTGCCAGCAGCTTAGGGGGACAGGGGGCGCATTTGGAGACCCAGTACTTC	CASSLGGQGAHLETQYF
TRBV27	.	TRBD1	TRBJ2-7	TGTGCCAGCAGTTTGATAGGGGGCGGCCCCTACGAGCAGTACTTC	CASSLIGGGPYEQYF
TRBV28	.	.	TRBJ1-5	TGTGCCAGCAGTTTATTGTTCGGGTCGGGGGGTAGTAATCAGCCCCAGCATTTT	CASSLLFGSGGSNQPQHF
TRBV10-2	few	.	TRBJ1-6	TGCGCCAGCAGTGGGAGGGGGGATTCACCCCTCCACTTT	CASSGRGDSPLHF
TRBV2	few	.	TRBJ2-1	TGTGCCAGCAGTCGGGTCCTTATCAGTGAGCAGTTCTTC	CASSRVLISEQFF
TRBV21-1	.	.	TRBJ1-1	TGTGCCAGCAGCAACCAAAGCGTGGCAGGGCCTATGAACACTGAAGCTTTCTTT	CASSNQSVAGPMNTEAFF
TRBV7-9	.	.	TRBJ2-7	TGTGCCAGCAGCTTGGGATTTGGGCAGCCCTACGAGCAGTACTTC	CASSLGFGQPYEQYF
TRBV28	.	.	TRBJ1-5	TGTGCCAGCACAAGGTGGCGGGAGCCCCACAATCAGCCCCAGCATTTT	CASTRWREPHNQPQHF
TRBV30	few	.	TRBJ1-5	TGTGCCTGGAGTGGTGGCAATCAGCCCCAGCATTTT	CAWSGGNQPQHF
TRBV20-1	few	TRBD1	TRBJ1-1	TGCAGTGCCGGCGGAGGACAGGGGAACACTGAAGCTTTCTTT	CSAGGGQGNTEAFF
TRBV2	.	TRBD2	TRBJ2-7	TGTGCCAGCAGTGACGGACTAGCGGCCTACGAGCAGTACTTC	CASSDGLAAYEQYF
TRBV29-1	few	TRBD1	TRBJ1-1	TGCAGCGTGCTTTCCGGGACAGCGAACACTGAAGCTTTCTTT	CSVLSGTANTEAFF
TRBV27	few	TRBD1	TRBJ1-2	TGTGCCAGCAGCCCCAGGACAGGGAGGGGCTATGGCTACACCTTC	CASSPRTGRGYGYTF
TRBV24-1	.	.	TRBJ2-1	TGTGCCACCAGTGAGGGTGGATACAATGAGCAGTTCTTC	CATSEGGYNEQFF
TRBV6-5	few	.	TRBJ1-6	TGTGCCAGCAGTTACGAGGGGTATTCACCCCTCCACTTT	CASSYEGYSPLHF
TRBV15	.	TRBD1	TRBJ2-7	TGTGCCACCAGCATGAGACAGGGGCCCTCCTACGAGCAGTACTTC	CATSMRQGPSYEQYF
TRBV12-3/TRBV12-4	.	.	TRBJ2-5	TGTGCCAGCAGTTACGCAAGGGGCGAGACCCAGTACTTC	CASSYARGETQYF
TRBV7-2	.	.	TRBJ2-5	TGTGCCAGCACCTTAGGGCGCCAAGGGACCCAGTACTTC	CASTLGRQGTQYF
TRBV12-3/TRBV12-4	few	.	TRBJ1-5	TGTGCCAGCAAGCGGGAATCTCAGCCCCAGCATTTT	CASKRESQPQHF
TRBV10-1	.	TRBD2	TRBJ2-5	TGCGCCAGCAGTGAGCGTCTAGCGGGGCAAGAGACCCAGTACTTC	CASSERLAGQETQYF
TRBV18	.	.	TRBJ2-3	TGTGCCAGCTCACCTGGGCGTGCTAGCACAGATACGCAGTATTTT	CASSPGRASTDTQYF
TRBV12-2	.	.	TRBJ2-7	TGTGCAAGTCGCTTAGTTTTGTCACCCTACGAGCAGTACTTC	CASRLVLSPYEQYF
TRBV2	.	.	TRBJ2-5	TGTGCCAGCAGTGAAGTTGAGACCCAGTACTTC	CASSEVETQYF
TRBV7-2	.	.	TRBJ2-7	TGCGCCAGCAGCCAAGGTGACCCGGCTCTATACGAGCAGTACTTC	CASSQGDPALYEQYF
TRBV2	.	.	TRBJ1-5	TGTGCCAGCAGTGCCAGGACAAATAGCAATCAGCCCCAGCATTTT	CASSARTNSNQPQHF
TRBV28	.	.	TRBJ2-6	TGTGCCAGCAGTTCCGCCAAGTCTAGCGAGTGGGTCGCTGGGGCCAACGTCCTGACTTTC	CASSSAKSSEWVAGANVLTF